One sample yielded the 20 T cell receptor beta chains listed below, sequenced in a study of cytomegalovirus exposure and HLA in healthy donors (dated by TCRdb to about 2017). The protocol used for the library was the immunoSEQ multiplex PCR assay. For the multiplex PCR, a mixture combining 60 forward primers for TCR Vbeta segments and 13 reverse primers for TCR Jbeta segments was used. TCRdb limited this immuneACCESS table to in-frame rearrangements with V and J called. A share of clones is missing; checked studies link under half to unresolved V genes, and the rest is unexplained. Across this sample there are fewer than 70,000 clones, with more than 60% seen only once. The ten most abundant clones make up approximately 14% of the sample. The specimen was PBMCs. These receptors originate from a male donor in good health and CMV-seropositive.

The rearrangement links TRBV29-1 to TRBJ2-7; 15 positions match TRBD2. The CDR3 is 15 residues long. The V gene end was trimmed by 7 bases and the J gene end by 4 bases; junction bases not matched to a gene: 8. CDR1 is SQVTM, CDR2 ANQGSEA, per germline. The CDR3 is CSATLGTSGGYEQYF. In DNA form, the CDR3 reads TGCAGCGCTACCCTTGGGACTAGCGGGGGGTACGAGCAGTACTTC.

This chain joins TRBV11-3 and TRBJ2-1, with 11 bases lining up with TRBD2. The ends lost 5 bases at V and 9 bases at J; junction bases unmatched: 6. Per germline, CDR1 SGHNT and CDR2 YENEEA. The CDR3 runs 14 residues. CDR3 region: CASSETSGSAEQFF. Here the CDR3 DNA reads TGTGCCAGCAGCGAAACTAGCGGGAGTGCTGAGCAGTTCTTC. The variable domain in full, with the rest retrieved from reference TRBV11-3 and TRBJ2-1, is EAGVVQSPRYKIIEKKQPVAFWCNPISGHNTLYWYLQNLGQGPELLIRYENEEAVDDSQLPKDRFSAERLKGVDSTLKIQPAELGDSAVYLCASSETSGSAEQFFGPGTRLTVL.

The chain couples TRBV6-5 to TRBJ1-2, with D uncertain. CDR1 is MNHEY, CDR2 SVGAGI, per germline. The CDR3 length is 11 residues. Trimming left V 4 bases short and J 7 bases short, with 7 bases between. Here the CDR3 reads CASSWAGGYTF. The CDR3 bases are TGTGCCAGCAGTTGGGCAGGTGGCTACACCTTC.

V is TRBV14 and J is TRBJ1-6, with D perhaps matching TRBD1 (5 bases). Looked up from germline, CDR1 is SGHDN and CDR2 is FVKESK. V was pared by 2 bases and J by 10 bases, with 9 bases between. This CDR3 comprises 13 residues. CDR3: CASSQTGLSPLHF. The DNA of the CDR3 is TGTGCCAGCAGCCAAACAGGCTTATCACCCCTCCACTTT.

V usage is TRBV6-5 and J usage is TRBJ2-3; 8 nucleotides agree with TRBD1. Germline values: CDR1 MNHEY, CDR2 SVGAGI. The CDR3 has 15 amino acids. The ends lost 0 bases at V and 4 bases at J; junction bases unmatched: 3. CDR3 in amino acids: CASSYSTGVPDTQYF. In DNA form, the CDR3 reads TGTGCCAGCAGTTACTCGACAGGGGTACCAGATACGCAGTATTTT.

This chain uses TRBV11-2 with TRBJ1-1, with a weak D call TRBD1 (6 bases). Per the germline V gene, CDR1 is SGHAT and CDR2 is FQNNGV. V lost 1 base and J 3 bases, leaving 12 bases between the germline ends. The CDR3 contains 15 residues. In nucleotides, the CDR3 is TGTGCCAGCAGCTTAGCCCCGGGGGGGCACACTGAAGCTTTCTTT. Its protein product is CASSLAPGGHTEAFF.

This clone was detected once. The V gene is TRBV7-9, the J gene TRBJ1-2; 8 nucleotides match TRBD1. The trim removed 5 bases at V and 4 bases at J, leaving 12 bases unmatched. CDR1 is SEHNR, CDR2 FQNEAQ, per germline (reference sequence). This CDR3 is built from 16 residues. CDR3 bases: TGTGCCAGCAGCCTATCGGGACGGACAGGGTTCTATGGCTACACCTTC. This encodes CASSLSGRTGFYGYTF. Filled out from reference TRBV7-9 and TRBJ1-2, the complete variable domain reads DTGVSQNPRHKITKRGQNVTFRCDPISEHNRLYWYRQTLGQGPEFLTYFQNEAQLEKSRLLSDRFSAERPKGSFSTLEIQRTEQGDSAMYLCASSLSGRTGFYGYTFGSGTRLTVV.

V usage is TRBV6-1 and J usage is TRBJ1-4; D possibly corresponds to TRBD1 (6 bases). Germline values: CDR1 MNHNS, CDR2 SASEGT. V dropped 0 bases and J dropped 4 bases, with 9 bases sitting between them. The CDR3 runs to 15 residues. CDR3 sequence reads: CASSEAWTDNEKLFF. In nucleotides, the CDR3 is TGTGCCAGCAGTGAAGCCTGGACAGATAATGAAAAACTGTTTTTT.

V gene TRBV10-3 combines with J gene TRBJ2-4; perhaps TRBD1 as D (5 bases). The germline CDR1 and CDR2 sequences are ENHRY and SYGVKD. V gave up 6 bases and J gave up 11 bases, with 8 bases separating them. The CDR3 loop spans 10 amino acids. The CDR3 region has the DNA TGTGCCATCAGCTCGACAGTTCAGTACTTC. As protein: CAISSTVQYF.

The rearrangement uses TRBV4-2 and TRBJ2-5; 8 positions agree with TRBD1. Looked up from germline, CDR1 is LGHNA and CDR2 is YNFKEQ. V shed 5 bases, J shed 5 bases, and the junction held 7 bases outside the gene matches. This CDR3 spans 14 amino acids. CDR3 nucleotides: TGTGCCAGCAGCAAGGGACAGGCTGGGGAGACCCAGTACTTC. It encodes CASSKGQAGETQYF.

This chain uses TRBV18 with TRBJ1-4; no reliable D call. Trimming removed 4 bases from V and 5 bases from J, with 11 bases in between. Looked up from germline, CDR1 is KGHSH and CDR2 is LQKENI. The CDR3 totals 14 residues. The CDR3 DNA sequence: TGTGCCAGCTCACTTTCGGGTCTAAATGAAAAACTGTTTTTT. Translating gives CASSLSGLNEKLFF.

This clone was found a few times. As DNA, the CDR3 is TGTGCCATCAGTGAAAAGAGGGAGGGCCGGGTCAATGAGCAGTTCTTC. Translation gives CAISEKREGRVNEQFF. V usage is TRBV10-3 and J usage is TRBJ2-1, with 7 positions matching TRBD2. The CDR3 loop spans 16 amino acids. The V gene end was trimmed by 3 bases and the J gene end by 6 bases; junction bases not matched to a gene: 11. CDR1 is ENHRY and CDR2 is SYGVKD in the germline V gene.

V is TRBV5-6 and J is TRBJ2-7; 14 bases map to TRBD2. Germline CDR1 reads SGHDT; CDR2 reads YYEEEE. The CDR3 extends over 15 amino acids. V was pared by 4 bases and J by 2 bases, with 2 bases of the junction left unmatched. CDR3 residues: CASSLGLAGAYEQYF. CDR3 bases: TGTGCCAGCAGCCTGGGACTAGCGGGAGCCTACGAGCAGTACTTC.

The chain recombines TRBV23-1 with TRBJ2-7, with 16 bases fitting TRBD2. TRBV23-1 carries the ORF label, with uncertain function. The V gene end was trimmed by 4 bases and the J gene end by 2 bases; junction bases not matched to a gene: 8. This CDR3 contains 18 residues. DNA of the CDR3: TGCGCCAGCAGTCCTGGGACTAGCGGGAGGGCCAACCCCTACGAGCAGTACTTC. This gives the protein CASSPGTSGRANPYEQYF.

As for this clone: The sample has other DNA sequences that encode this CDR3 too. V usage is TRBV6-1 and J usage is TRBJ2-3, with 9 bases lining up with TRBD1. The junction had 7 bases not matched to a gene; V was cut back by 6 bases and J by 6 bases. Germline lookup yields CDR1 MNHNS and CDR2 SASEGT. The CDR3 sequence is 14 residues long. CDR3 DNA: TGTGCCAGCAGGGTGGACAGGGGCCCGGATACGCAGTATTTT. Its protein is CASRVDRGPDTQYF.

This clone was picked up a small number of times. The chain is built from TRBV6-5 and TRBJ2-7; 7 bases map to TRBD1. CDR1 MNHEY and CDR2 SVGAGI come from the germline V gene. V lost 6 bases, J lost 1 base, and 3 bases stayed unmatched. The CDR3 contains 13 residues. The CDR3 sequence is CASRKTGSYEQYF. DNA for the CDR3: TGTGCCAGCAGGAAGACAGGGTCCTACGAGCAGTACTTC.

The chain recombines TRBV6-5 with TRBJ1-5; D call uncertain. V lost 6 bases to trimming and J lost 0 bases, with 9 bases between them. The CDR3 covers 14 residues. Germline lookup yields CDR1 MNHEY and CDR2 SVGAGI. The CDR3 nucleotides are TGTGCCAGCAGCCGAACAGATAGCAATCAGCCCCAGCATTTT. It codes for CASSRTDSNQPQHF.

This clone has more than one count but fewer than ten. Mismatch with germline at one junction end may stem from a read error. The gene calls are TRBV5-4 and TRBJ1-1; weak D call: TRBD1 (6 bases). Germline CDR1 SGHNT, CDR2 YYREEE (reference sequence). The length of the CDR3 is 14 residues. CDR3 protein: CASSQAQGKTEAFF. The CDR3 nucleotides read TGCGCCAGCAGCCAAGCCCAGGGGAAGACTGAAGCTTTCTTT.

This CDR3 is CASSFGTGTGELFF. The CDR3, as DNA: TGTGCCAGCAGCTTCGGGACAGGGACCGGGGAGCTGTTTTTT. J is TRBJ2-2 and V is TRBV5-5; 9 bases match TRBD1. The CDR3 extends over 14 amino acids. CDR1 and CDR2 from the germline V gene are SGHKS and YYEKEE (reference sequence). V shed 2 bases and J 5 bases; nucleotides not matched to a gene: 1. Looking up the rest from reference TRBV5-5 and TRBJ2-2 gives the full variable domain: DAGVTQSPTHLIKTRGQQVTLRCSPISGHKSVSWYQQVLGQGPQFIFQYYEKEERGRGNFPDRFSARQFPNYSSELNVNALLLGDSALYLCASSFGTGTGELFFGEGSRLTVL.

The chain has TRBV27 and TRBJ1-5; 7 bases map to TRBD1. Germline V gene sequence: CDR1 MNHEY, CDR2 SMNVEV (reference sequence). V dropped 3 bases and J dropped 6; count of bases not matched to a gene: 11. The CDR3 has 16 residues. Here the CDR3 reads CASSFLPLTGTQPQHF. For the CDR3, the DNA is TGTGCCAGCAGTTTTTTGCCCCTGACAGGGACTCAGCCCCAGCATTTT.